The TCR beta chain described here comes from a study of blood T cell repertoires in COVID-19. Study context: The samples span acute and convalescent COVID-19 from the United States, Italy and Spain.

The method was immunoSEQ multiplex PCR; TCRdb's version includes in-frame clones alone and lacks a portion of them. The data show about 400,000 clones, over 75% seen once. Participant age was about 18 to 100 years, and participants resided in roughly 25 US areas. Cohort assignment relied on participant-reported clinical history. The germline V and J ends were trimmed by 6 bases and 0 bases, with 8 bases remaining between them. The CDR3 length is 13 residues. Germline loops: CDR1 SNHLY, CDR2 FYNNEI. This clone has just a few counts. What was sequenced was PBMCs or T cells enriched from blood (not recorded which). The chain recombines TRBV2 with TRBJ1-1; D is ambiguous. The sequence was obtained from a woman aged 30 to 39 with acute COVID-19. CDR3 protein: CASRSQMNTEAFF. DNA for the CDR3: TGTGCCAGCAGGTCTCAGATGAACACTGAAGCTTTCTTT.